These 25 T cell receptor beta chains were all obtained from the same sample, sequenced in a study of shared clonotypes between healthy human individuals. Profiling relied on immunoSEQ multiplex PCR, and the TCRdb table lists in-frame clones only, not all of them. The sample holds 2,100,000 or so clones, nearly 97% seen once. The sequencing sample was made of naive CD4+ T cells sorted from blood. The subset was: CD45RA+ positively selected. The receptor set was obtained from a man aged 18-30 years in good health.

On this clone itself: Other nucleotide sequences in the sample specify the same CDR3. V usage is TRBV6-5 and J usage is TRBJ2-7; TRBD2 aligns across 8 bases. CDR1 MNHEY and CDR2 SVGAGI come from the germline V gene. V lost 5 bases to trimming and J lost 1 base; unmatched junction nucleotides: 4. This CDR3 is built from 14 residues. CDR3 region: CASSPSGGSYEQYF. CDR3 sequence (DNA): TGTGCCAGCAGTCCGAGCGGGGGATCCTACGAGCAGTACTTC.

This clone was picked up a small number of times. The genes are TRBV28 and TRBJ1-6; D is uncertain. CDR3 length equals 12 residues. Germline V gene data show CDR1 as MDHEN and CDR2 as SYDVKM. V lost 7 bases and J 10 bases, leaving 11 bases between the germline ends. The CDR3 loop is CASTIENSPLHF. In DNA form, the CDR3 reads TGTGCCAGCACCATAGAAAACTCACCCCTCCACTTT.

The chain uses TRBV27 and TRBJ2-7; the match to TRBD2 covers 9 bases. This CDR3 has 19 amino acids. The germline CDR1 and CDR2 sequences are MNHEY and SMNVEV (reference sequence). Germline trimming cut 0 bases from V and 0 bases from J; bases unmatched to any gene: 12. The DNA of the CDR3 is TGTGCCAGCAGTTTATCGTCCAGACCTAGCGGGGCGAGCTCCTACGAGCAGTACTTC. The encoded protein is CASSLSSRPSGASSYEQYF.

The V call is TRBV6-1, the J call TRBJ2-7; D not certain. The CDR3 is 11 residues long. V was pared by 5 bases and J by 2 bases, with 4 bases between. The germline V gene has CDR1 MNHNS and CDR2 SASEGT. CDR3 region: CASSITYEQYF. For the CDR3, the DNA is TGTGCCAGCAGTATTACCTACGAGCAGTACTTC.

The V gene is TRBV10-3, the J gene TRBJ2-5, with TRBD2 matching over 15 bases. With 0 bases clipped from V and 3 bases from J, the junction kept 11 bases outside the gene matches. The germline V gene has CDR1 ENHRY and CDR2 SYGVKD. This CDR3 contains 20 residues. For the CDR3, the DNA is TGTGCCATCAGTGAGTCGGGGACTAGCGGGGGGCACCCCAGAAAAGAGACCCAGTACTTC. It encodes CAISESGTSGGHPRKETQYF.

This rearrangement joins TRBV6-1 to TRBJ2-7; TRBD1 matches at 7 bases. V lost 11 bases to trimming and J lost 0 bases; unmatched junction nucleotides: 13. Germline loops: CDR1 MNHNS, CDR2 SASEGT. The CDR3 loop spans 15 amino acids. In nucleotides, the CDR3 is TGTGCCGCCCGCCGGTATGGGGACAGCTCCTACGAGCAGTACTTC. Translation gives CAARRYGDSSYEQYF.

The chain combines TRBV30 with TRBJ2-2; D remains unclear. Germline V lookup: CDR1 GTSNPN, CDR2 SVGIG (reference sequence). Trimming cost V 3 bases and J 6 bases, with 8 bases left between them. This CDR3 spans 12 amino acids. CDR3: CAWSAWAGELFF. DNA of the CDR3: TGTGCCTGGAGCGCGTGGGCCGGGGAGCTGTTTTTT.

The V gene is TRBV7-9, the J gene TRBJ1-3; D gene unclear. Deletions cut 5 bases from V and 0 bases from J, with 14 bases between. The CDR3 loop spans 16 amino acids. Germline values: CDR1 SEHNR, CDR2 FQNEAQ (reference sequence). Here the CDR3 DNA reads TGTGCCAGCAGCCCTTTTGCTGCGGGCTCTGGAAACACCATATATTTT. It translates to CASSPFAAGSGNTIYF.

The chain combines TRBV4-1 with TRBJ1-4; D is uncertain. Trimming left V 8 bases short and J 8 bases short, with 18 bases between. Germline CDR1 reads MGHRA; CDR2 reads YSYEKL. The CDR3 sequence is 14 residues long. The CDR3 is CASGREGVEEKLFF. The CDR3, as DNA: TGCGCCAGCGGGAGGGAGGGAGTGGAAGAAAAACTGTTTTTT.

Of note for this clone: Other nucleotide sequences from this sample produce the same CDR3. This chain connects TRBV10-3 to TRBJ1-2; TRBD1 might be the D (5 bases). Germline values: CDR1 ENHRY, CDR2 SYGVKD. The CDR3 extends over 14 amino acids. Trimming took 0 bases from V and 3 from J, leaving 8 bases between them. The CDR3 DNA reads TGTGCCATCAGTGAGTCCGCGGGGGACTATGGCTACACCTTC. Translating it yields CAISESAGDYGYTF.

V usage is TRBV28 and J usage is TRBJ2-7; D may be TRBD1 (6 bases). CDR3 length equals 14 residues. CDR1 and CDR2 from the germline V gene are MDHEN and SYDVKM. The V end lost 1 base, the J end lost 0 bases, and 7 bases lay between the germline ends. CDR3 sequence reads: CASSLYRASYEQYF. CDR3 DNA: TGTGCCAGCAGTTTATACAGGGCCTCCTACGAGCAGTACTTC.

J is TRBJ1-2 and V is TRBV29-1; D call uncertain. The germline V gene has CDR1 SQVTM and CDR2 ANQGSEA. Trimming cost V 6 bases and J 7 bases, with 3 bases left between them. The length of the CDR3 is 8 residues. CDR3 nucleotide sequence: TGCAGCGTCCCTGGCTACACCTTC. Protein sequence: CSVPGYTF.

The V call is TRBV2, the J call TRBJ2-4; the D gene could be TRBD1 or TRBD2 (5 bases each). This CDR3 comprises 15 residues. Per germline, CDR1 SNHLY and CDR2 FYNNEI. V lost 4 bases, J lost 0 bases, and 10 bases lay in between. The CDR3 here is CASSGGDLAKNIQYF. The CDR3 DNA reads TGTGCCAGCAGTGGAGGGGACCTAGCCAAAAACATTCAGTACTTC.

The chain employs TRBV7-9 and TRBJ2-7; the match to TRBD1 covers 8 bases. Trimming took 11 bases from V and 2 from J; bases not matched to a gene: 5. Germline-derived CDR1 and CDR2 are SEHNR and FQNEAQ (reference sequence). This CDR3 is built from 12 residues. The CDR3 nucleotides are TGTGCCTCCCGGGACAGGACCTACGAGCAGTACTTC. Translated, it gives CASRDRTYEQYF.

Only one count was recorded for this clone. The rearrangement uses TRBV7-9 and TRBJ2-7; 7 bases fit TRBD2. The CDR3 extends over 14 amino acids. Germline-derived CDR1 and CDR2 are SEHNR and FQNEAQ (reference sequence). V dropped 5 bases and J dropped 3; count of bases not matched to a gene: 7. CDR3 nucleotide sequence: TGTGCCAGCAGCCCCCTTTGGGGGGGCTACGAGCAGTACTTC. It is translated as CASSPLWGGYEQYF.

The chain employs TRBV6-1 and TRBJ1-2; D remains ambiguous. V gave up 4 bases and J gave up 1 base, with 19 bases separating them. Germline CDR1 and CDR2: MNHNS and SASEGT. CDR3 length equals 17 residues. The CDR3 DNA follows: TGTGCCAGCAGTGCCCGGGTCCAACCCCCTCTTAACTATGGCTACACCTTC. Its translation is CASSARVQPPLNYGYTF.

To note about this clone: The identical CDR3 is also encoded by other nucleotide sequences in the sample. V gene TRBV5-1 combines with J gene TRBJ2-7, with 10 bases aligning to TRBD2. The V gene's germline CDR1 is SGHRS and CDR2 YFSETQ. The CDR3 has 15 amino acids. Germline trimming cut 0 bases from V and 2 bases from J; bases unmatched to any gene: 2. CDR3 protein: CASSLEGLAAYEQYF. The CDR3 DNA is TGCGCCAGCAGCTTGGAAGGACTAGCGGCCTACGAGCAGTACTTC.

The gene calls are TRBV29-1 and TRBJ1-1; 11 bases map to TRBD1. The CDR3 has 16 residues. Germline values: CDR1 SQVTM, CDR2 ANQGSEA. After removal of 6 bases from V and 4 bases from J, the junction contained 13 bases not matched to a gene. The CDR3 sequence is CSVQKLGQGAGTEAFF. The CDR3, as DNA: TGCAGCGTACAGAAGTTAGGACAGGGGGCCGGCACTGAAGCTTTCTTT.

This clone was observed once. V and J are TRBV9 and TRBJ2-1, with D tentatively TRBD2 (5 bases). Germline loops: CDR1 SGDLS, CDR2 YYNGEE. V lost 2 bases and J 8 bases, leaving 14 bases between the germline ends. The CDR3 is 14 amino acids. The CDR3 sequence: CASSVRAGVDEQFF. In nucleotides, the CDR3 is TGTGCCAGCAGCGTGAGGGCCGGGGTCGATGAGCAGTTCTTC.

This sequence joins TRBV28 and TRBJ1-5; no clear D gene. The germline V gene has CDR1 MDHEN and CDR2 SYDVKM. The CDR3 spans 13 residues. Trimming left V 6 bases short and J 7 bases short, with 13 bases between. CDR3 region: CASRGGVWQPQHF. The DNA for the CDR3 is TGTGCCAGCAGAGGAGGAGTGTGGCAGCCCCAGCATTTT.

This chain uses TRBV5-4 with TRBJ1-4; D gene unclear. V was cut by 4 bases and J by 8 bases, with 27 bases left in between. Germline V gene lookup returns CDR1 SGHNT and CDR2 YYREEE (reference sequence). This CDR3 is built from 18 residues. CDR3 loop: CASSPTGPIYPGEEKLFF. As DNA, the CDR3 is TGTGCCAGCAGCCCTACCGGGCCCATTTACCCCGGGGAAGAAAAACTGTTTTTT.

The V and J genes are TRBV9 and TRBJ2-7; D is tentatively TRBD1 or TRBD2 (5 bases each). The CDR3 spans 14 residues. The V and J ends lost 6 bases and 0 bases respectively, with 13 bases between them. Germline CDR1 reads SGDLS; CDR2 reads YYNGEE. The CDR3 DNA reads as TGTGCCAGCAACCCGGGACCCGGCTCCTACGAGCAGTACTTC. It yields the protein CASNPGPGSYEQYF.

The rearrangement uses TRBV4-3 and TRBJ1-4; D is unclear. Germline V gene lookup returns CDR1 LGHNA and CDR2 YSLEER. CDR3 size: 13 residues. V was clipped by 2 bases and J by 4 bases, with 5 bases between them. CDR3 protein: CASSQRSNEKLFF. DNA of the CDR3: TGCGCCAGCAGCCAACGTAGTAATGAAAAACTGTTTTTT.

The chain employs TRBV30 and TRBJ1-3; D not resolved. From germline, CDR1 is GTSNPN and CDR2 SVGIG (reference sequence). The CDR3 runs to 15 residues. V lost 0 bases and J 2 bases, leaving 11 bases between the germline ends. The CDR3 loop reads CAWSVRVDPGNTIYF. The CDR3 nucleotides are TGTGCCTGGAGTGTACGTGTGGATCCTGGAAACACCATATATTTT. The full variable domain, in which reference TRBV30 and TRBJ1-3 provide the parts outside the CDR3, is SQTIHQWPATLVQPVGSPLSLECTVEGTSNPNLYWYRQAAGRGLQLLFYSVGIGQISSEVPQNLSASRPQDRQFILSSKKLLLSDSGFYLCAWSVRVDPGNTIYFGEGSWLTVV.

The rearrangement uses TRBV18 and TRBJ2-7; D is possibly TRBD1 (6 bases). Germline assignment: CDR1 KGHSH and CDR2 LQKENI. V dropped 6 bases and J dropped 9 bases, with 21 bases sitting between them. CDR3 size: 14 residues. The CDR3 bases are TGTGCCAGCTCGCCTGAGACGGTGTTAGGGGGGCAGTACTTC. The encoded protein is CASSPETVLGGQYF.